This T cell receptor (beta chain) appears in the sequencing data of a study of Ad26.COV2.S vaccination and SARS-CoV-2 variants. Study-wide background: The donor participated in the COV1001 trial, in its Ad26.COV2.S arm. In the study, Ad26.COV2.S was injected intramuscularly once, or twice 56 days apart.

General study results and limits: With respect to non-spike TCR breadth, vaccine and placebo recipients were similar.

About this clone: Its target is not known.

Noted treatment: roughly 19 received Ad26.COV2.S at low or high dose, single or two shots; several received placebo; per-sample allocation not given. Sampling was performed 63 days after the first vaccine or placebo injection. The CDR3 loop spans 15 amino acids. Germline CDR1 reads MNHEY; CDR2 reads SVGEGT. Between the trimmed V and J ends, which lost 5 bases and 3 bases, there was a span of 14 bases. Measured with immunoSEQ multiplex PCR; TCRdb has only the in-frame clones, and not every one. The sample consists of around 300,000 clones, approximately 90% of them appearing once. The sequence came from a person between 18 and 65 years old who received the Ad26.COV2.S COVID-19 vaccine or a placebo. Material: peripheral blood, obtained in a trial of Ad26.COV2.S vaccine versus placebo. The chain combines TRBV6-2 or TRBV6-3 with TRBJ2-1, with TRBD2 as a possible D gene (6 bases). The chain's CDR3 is CASSPGGRNYNEQFF. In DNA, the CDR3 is TGTGCCAGCAGTCCCGGAGGGAGAAACTACAATGAGCAGTTCTTC.